The 18 T cell receptor beta chains below come from one sample, sequenced in a study of cytomegalovirus exposure and HLA in healthy donors. The PCR employed 60 Vbeta primers together with 13 Jbeta primers. Method: immunoSEQ multiplex PCR; TCRdb's copy keeps in-frame clones and lacks some. The sample lists 270,000 or so clones, approximately 90% occurring once. Sequenced material: PBMCs. The receptors originated from a middle-aged man in good health and CMV-seropositive.

V gene TRBV2 combines with J gene TRBJ2-4, with D possibly matching TRBD1 (6 bases). Deletions cut 6 bases from V and 9 bases from J, with 15 bases between. CDR1 is SNHLY, CDR2 FYNNEI, per germline. This CDR3 contains 13 residues. DNA for the CDR3: TGTGCCAGCAGCCTAGGGACACCTCCCATTCAGTACTTC. Translation gives CASSLGTPPIQYF.

The chain recombines TRBV14 with TRBJ2-5; TRBD1 aligns across 7 bases. Germline CDR1 is SGHDN and CDR2 is FVKESK. The CDR3 is 15 amino acids. V trimming: 3 bases; J trimming: 3 bases; junction bases outside the gene matches: 7. The CDR3 spells CASSHPGQGEETQYF. Here the CDR3 DNA reads TGTGCCAGCAGCCACCCCGGGCAGGGGGAAGAGACCCAGTACTTC.

This clone was observed a single time. The rearrangement uses TRBV5-4 and TRBJ2-1, with D possibly matching TRBD2 (6 bases). The CDR3 runs to 17 residues. Trimming removed 0 bases at V and 0 bases at J, with 13 bases between. The germline V gene encodes CDR1 SGHNT and CDR2 YYREEE (reference sequence). CDR3 protein: CASSLGGGAPSYNEQFF. The CDR3 bases are TGTGCCAGCAGCTTGGGCGGCGGGGCCCCCTCCTACAATGAGCAGTTCTTC.

The chain employs TRBV29-1 and TRBJ1-1; TRBD1 agrees at 9 bases. The CDR3 contains 13 residues. Germline assignment: CDR1 SQVTM and CDR2 ANQGSEA. V shed 7 bases, J shed 1 base, and the junction held 4 bases outside the gene matches. The CDR3 loop is CSARTGENTEAFF. The CDR3 DNA follows: TGCAGCGCTCGGACAGGGGAGAACACTGAAGCTTTCTTT.

V is TRBV28 and J is TRBJ1-5; no firm D call. The CDR3 runs 15 residues. CDR1 and CDR2 from the germline V gene are MDHEN and SYDVKM. Deletions cut 2 bases from V and 3 bases from J, with 11 bases between. The chain's CDR3 is CASSLLGTHNQPQHF. In nucleotides, the CDR3 is TGTGCCAGCAGTTTACTAGGCACCCACAATCAGCCCCAGCATTTT.

The rearrangement joins TRBV4-1 to TRBJ1-1, with a weak D call TRBD1 (6 bases). The CDR3 spans 15 residues. Deletions cut 3 bases from V and 3 bases from J, with 14 bases between. Germline CDR1 and CDR2: MGHRA and YSYEKL. The DNA of the CDR3 is TGCGCCAGCAGCCAGGAAAGGGCAGGGGACACTGAAGCTTTCTTT. This codes for CASSQERAGDTEAFF.

The chain has TRBV4-2 and TRBJ2-7; possibly TRBD2 for D (6 bases). Germline CDR1 reads LGHNA; CDR2 reads YNFKEQ. Trimming removed 4 bases from V and 4 bases from J, with 23 bases in between. This CDR3 is 17 amino acids long. CDR3 in DNA: TGTGCCAGCAGCCCAAATCTAGTTCGGGAGACTCGATACGAGCAGTACTTC. Its protein product is CASSPNLVRETRYEQYF.

The rearrangement links TRBV28 to TRBJ2-3; TRBD1 might be the D (5 bases). This CDR3 is built from 13 residues. V lost 7 bases, J lost 2 bases, and 10 bases lay in between. Germline V gene lookup returns CDR1 MDHEN and CDR2 SYDVKM. The CDR3 spells CASTRQSTDTQYF. The CDR3 coding sequence is TGTGCCAGCACCCGACAGTCCACAGATACGCAGTATTTT.

To note about this clone: Distinct nucleotide sequences in the sample also encode this CDR3. CDR3 DNA sequence: TGTGCCAGCAGTCAAAGCGGGACCTACAATGAGCAGTTCTTC. Amino acid sequence: CASSQSGTYNEQFF. The chain carries TRBV28 and TRBJ2-1; 7 bases are shared with TRBD2. The CDR3 loop spans 14 amino acids. Trimming cost V 5 bases and J 2 bases; bases outside gene matches: 3. Germline V lookup: CDR1 MDHEN, CDR2 SYDVKM.

A few counts support this clone. The V and J genes are TRBV7-9 and TRBJ2-7; 10 nucleotides agree with TRBD1. The V segment lost 3 bases and the J segment 0 bases; nucleotides outside the gene matches: 2. Germline CDR1 reads SEHNR; CDR2 reads FQNEAQ (reference sequence). The CDR3 extends over 15 amino acids. CDR3 DNA: TGTGCCAGCAGCTTGGGACAGGGGTACTCCTACGAGCAGTACTTC. This codes for CASSLGQGYSYEQYF.

V gene TRBV4-1 combines with J gene TRBJ1-3, with D unresolved. V was trimmed by 6 bases and J by 0 bases, leaving 15 bases between them. The CDR3 is 16 amino acids. Germline V gene lookup returns CDR1 MGHRA and CDR2 YSYEKL. The CDR3 region is CASSPPTVSSGNTIYF. The DNA for the CDR3 is TGCGCCAGCAGTCCGCCGACTGTCAGCTCTGGAAACACCATATATTTT.

The chain is built from TRBV6-1 and TRBJ1-2; possibly TRBD1 for D (6 bases). The CDR3 runs to 14 residues. Per germline, CDR1 MNHNS and CDR2 SASEGT. V was shortened by 2 bases and J by 2 bases, with 9 bases between the two germline ends. Here the CDR3 reads CASSEYQGNYGYTF. CDR3 nucleotide sequence: TGTGCCAGCAGTGAATATCAGGGGAACTATGGCTACACCTTC.

The chain joins TRBV19 to TRBJ1-5, with 9 bases lining up with TRBD1. V dropped 8 bases and J dropped 2; count of bases not matched to a gene: 10. Germline V lookup: CDR1 LNHDA, CDR2 SQIVND (reference sequence). There are 16 residues in the CDR3. CDR3 bases: TGTGCCAGTGAAGTTGGACAGGGGTTGCGCAATCAGCCCCAGCATTTT. This encodes CASEVGQGLRNQPQHF.

Details on this clone: A junction boundary mismatches the germline segment, possibly from a read error. The CDR3 is CSSSFPRDRGQREQYF. DNA of the CDR3: TGTTCCAGCAGCTTCCCAAGGGACAGGGGGCAGCGGGAGCAGTACTTC. The chain carries TRBV7-9 and TRBJ2-7, with 12 bases that match TRBD1. CDR3 size: 16 residues. Germline CDR1 reads SEHNR; CDR2 reads FQNEAQ (reference sequence).

There are a few counts of this clone. The chain couples TRBV28 to TRBJ1-1; maybe TRBD1 (6 bases). This CDR3 spans 14 amino acids. CDR1 and CDR2 (germline): MDHEN, SYDVKM. Trimming left V 6 bases short and J 2 bases short, with 13 bases between. CDR3 sequence (DNA): TGTGCCAGCAGCCTCGTGGGGGCCAACACTGAAGCTTTCTTT. Translation: CASSLVGANTEAFF.

This chain joins TRBV6-5 and TRBJ1-5; the D gene is possibly TRBD1 (5 bases). The CDR3 length is 14 residues. The V gene lost 5 bases and the J gene lost 0 bases, with 8 bases spanning the gap. CDR1 is MNHEY and CDR2 is SVGAGI in the germline V gene. The DNA for the CDR3 is TGTGCCAGCAGTGACAGCAATAGCAATCAGCCCCAGCATTTT. It is translated as CASSDSNSNQPQHF.

J is TRBJ2-7 and V is TRBV6-5; 7 bases line up with TRBD2. Per germline, CDR1 MNHEY and CDR2 SVGAGI. J was trimmed by 2 bases and V by 8 bases; bases with no gene match: 6. The CDR3 sequence is 13 residues long. The CDR3 bases are TGTGCCAGCGGGAGGGCAGCTACCTACGAGCAGTACTTC. This sequence encodes CASGRAATYEQYF.

The CDR3 bases are TGTGCCAGCAGCTTCCTACAGGTTGTCTACGAGCAGTACTTC. This translates into CASSFLQVVYEQYF. J is TRBJ2-5 and V is TRBV7-8; a weak D match, TRBD1 (5 bases). The J call may not be correct, given that the DNA end is closer to TRBJ2-7. This CDR3 is built from 14 residues. Germline lookup yields CDR1 SGHVS and CDR2 FQNEAQ.